This TCR beta chain stems from a study of pediatric ulcerative colitis. Produced via immunoSEQ multiplex PCR; TCRdb's table is partial and in-frame only. The sample has some 15,000 clones, 75% to 80% seen once. During colonoscopy, one to two rectal pinch biopsies were collected. The sample was gut tissue. The source of this sequence is a boy younger than 18 who was a control in a study of pediatric ulcerative colitis.

The CDR3 here is CASSPGLAGVIYGELFF. CDR3 nucleotides: TGTGCCAGCAGCCCAGGACTAGCGGGAGTAATTTACGGGGAGCTGTTTTTT. This chain links TRBV7-9 with TRBJ2-2; TRBD2 aligns across 13 bases. CDR1 is SEHNR and CDR2 is FQNEAQ in the germline V gene (reference sequence). The CDR3 has 17 residues. V was clipped by 5 bases and J by 7 bases; unmatched bases: 10.